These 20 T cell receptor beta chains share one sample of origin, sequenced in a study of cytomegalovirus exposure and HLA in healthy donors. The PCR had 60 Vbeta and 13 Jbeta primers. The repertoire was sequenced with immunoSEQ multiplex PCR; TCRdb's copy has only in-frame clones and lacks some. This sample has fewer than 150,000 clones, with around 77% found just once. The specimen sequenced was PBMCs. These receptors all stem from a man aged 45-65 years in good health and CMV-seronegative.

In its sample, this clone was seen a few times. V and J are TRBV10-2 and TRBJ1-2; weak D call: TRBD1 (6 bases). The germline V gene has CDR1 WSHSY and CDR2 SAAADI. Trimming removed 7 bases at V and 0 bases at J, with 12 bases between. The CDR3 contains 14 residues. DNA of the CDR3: TGCGCCAGCACGGACAGCCGAGCTAACTATGGCTACACCTTC. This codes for CASTDSRANYGYTF.

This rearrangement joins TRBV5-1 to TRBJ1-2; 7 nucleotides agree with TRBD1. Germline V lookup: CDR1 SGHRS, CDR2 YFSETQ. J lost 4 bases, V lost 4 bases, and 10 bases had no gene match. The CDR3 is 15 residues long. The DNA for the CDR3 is TGCGCCAGCAGCCCGAACCAACAGGGGACCTATGGCTACACCTTC. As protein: CASSPNQQGTYGYTF.

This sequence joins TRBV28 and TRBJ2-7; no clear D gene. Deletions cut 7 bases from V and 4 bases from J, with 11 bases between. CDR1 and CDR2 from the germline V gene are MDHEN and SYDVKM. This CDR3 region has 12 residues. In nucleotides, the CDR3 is TGTGCCAGCACTTCAAAGCCGTACGAGCAGTACTTC. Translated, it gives CASTSKPYEQYF.

The CDR3 DNA follows: TGTGCCAGCAGTGAAAATCGGGGGAACAATGAGCAGTTCTTC. This encodes CASSENRGNNEQFF. The chain combines TRBV6-1 with TRBJ2-1; a possible D gene is TRBD2 (6 bases). This CDR3 is 14 amino acids long. The germline V and J ends were trimmed by 2 bases and 5 bases, with 10 bases remaining between them. Per germline, CDR1 MNHNS and CDR2 SASEGT.

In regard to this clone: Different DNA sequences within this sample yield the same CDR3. The CDR3 spells CASSSAGGSYEQYF. In nucleotides, the CDR3 is TGCGCCAGCAGCTCGGCGGGGGGGAGCTACGAGCAGTACTTC. This chain uses TRBV4-1 with TRBJ2-7; 9 bases line up with TRBD2. The CDR3 sequence is 14 residues long. Germline lookup yields CDR1 MGHRA and CDR2 YSYEKL. V shed 5 bases, J shed 3 bases, and the junction held 5 bases outside the gene matches.

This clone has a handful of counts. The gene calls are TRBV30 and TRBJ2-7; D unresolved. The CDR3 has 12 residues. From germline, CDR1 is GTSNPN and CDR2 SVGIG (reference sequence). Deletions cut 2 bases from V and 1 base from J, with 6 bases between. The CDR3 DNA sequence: TGTGCCTGGAGTCGAGGATCCTACGAGCAGTACTTC. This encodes CAWSRGSYEQYF.

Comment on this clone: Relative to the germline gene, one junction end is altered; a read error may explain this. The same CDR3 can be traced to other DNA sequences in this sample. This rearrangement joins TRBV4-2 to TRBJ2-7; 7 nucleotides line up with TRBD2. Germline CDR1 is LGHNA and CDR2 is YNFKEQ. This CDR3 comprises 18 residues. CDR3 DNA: TGTGCCAGCAGCCAAGTCGGGGAGGGGTTATATATCTCCTACGAGCAGTACTTT. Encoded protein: CASSQVGEGLYISYEQYF.

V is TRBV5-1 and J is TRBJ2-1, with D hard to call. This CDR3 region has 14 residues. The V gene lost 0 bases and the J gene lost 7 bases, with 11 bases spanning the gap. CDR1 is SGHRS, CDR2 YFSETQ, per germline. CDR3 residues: CASSLEPPRNEQFF. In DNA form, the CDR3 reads TGCGCCAGCAGCTTGGAACCCCCGAGGAATGAGCAGTTCTTC. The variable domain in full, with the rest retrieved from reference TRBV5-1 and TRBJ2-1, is KAGVTQTPRYLIKTRGQQVTLSCSPISGHRSVSWYQQTPGQGLQFLFEYFSETQRNKGNFPGRFSGRQFSNSRSEMNVSTLELGDSALYLCASSLEPPRNEQFFGPGTRLTVL.

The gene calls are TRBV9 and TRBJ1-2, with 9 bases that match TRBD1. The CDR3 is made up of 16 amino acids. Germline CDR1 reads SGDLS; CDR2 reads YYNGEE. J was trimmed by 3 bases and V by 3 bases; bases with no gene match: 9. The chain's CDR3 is CASSAAPGQGDYGYTF. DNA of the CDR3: TGTGCCAGCAGCGCGGCCCCGGGACAGGGTGACTATGGCTACACCTTC.

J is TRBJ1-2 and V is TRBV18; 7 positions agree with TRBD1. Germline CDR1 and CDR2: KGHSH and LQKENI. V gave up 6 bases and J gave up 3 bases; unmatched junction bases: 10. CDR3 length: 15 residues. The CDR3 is CASSEDRDLDYGYTF. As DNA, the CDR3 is TGTGCCAGCTCGGAAGACAGGGACCTTGACTATGGCTACACCTTC. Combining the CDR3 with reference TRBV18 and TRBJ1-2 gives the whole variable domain NAGVMQNPRHLVRRRGQEARLRCSPMKGHSHVYWYRQLPEEGLKFMVYLQKENIIDESGMPKERFSAEFPKEGPSILRIQQVVRGDSAAYFCASSEDRDLDYGYTFGSGTRLTVV.

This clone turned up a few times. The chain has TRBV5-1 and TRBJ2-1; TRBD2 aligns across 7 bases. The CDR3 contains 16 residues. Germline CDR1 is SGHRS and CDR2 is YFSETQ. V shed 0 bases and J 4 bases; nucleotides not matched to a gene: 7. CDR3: CASSLEGGSSYNEQFF. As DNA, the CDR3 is TGCGCCAGCAGCTTGGAAGGCGGGAGTAGTTACAATGAGCAGTTCTTC.

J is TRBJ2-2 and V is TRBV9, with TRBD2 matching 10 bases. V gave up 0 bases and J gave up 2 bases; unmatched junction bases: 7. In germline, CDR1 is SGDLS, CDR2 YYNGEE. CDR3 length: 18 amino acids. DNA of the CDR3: TGTGCCAGCAGCGTAGGGTCTAGCGGGAGTCATAACACCGGGGAGCTGTTTTTT. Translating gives CASSVGSSGSHNTGELFF.

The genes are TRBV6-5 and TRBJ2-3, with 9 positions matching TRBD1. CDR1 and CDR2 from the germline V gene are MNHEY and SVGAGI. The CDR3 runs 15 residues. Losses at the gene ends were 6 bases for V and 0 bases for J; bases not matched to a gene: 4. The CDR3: CASRGQGGSTDTQYF. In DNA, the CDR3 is TGTGCCAGCAGGGGACAGGGAGGAAGCACAGATACGCAGTATTTT.

The CDR3 protein is CASSQDGGTQETQYF. The DNA for the CDR3 is TGCGCCAGCAGCCAAGATGGGGGGACCCAAGAGACCCAGTACTTC. The chain is built from TRBV4-3 and TRBJ2-5, with D perhaps TRBD2 (6 bases). Germline-derived CDR1 and CDR2 are LGHNA and YSLEER. This CDR3 has 15 residues. The V and J ends lost 0 bases and 1 base respectively, with 9 bases between them.

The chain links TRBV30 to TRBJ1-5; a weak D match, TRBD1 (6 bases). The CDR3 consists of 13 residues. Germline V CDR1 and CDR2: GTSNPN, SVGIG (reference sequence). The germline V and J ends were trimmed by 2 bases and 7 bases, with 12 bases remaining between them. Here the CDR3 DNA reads TGTGCCTGGAGTCAACAGGGAAGACAGCCCCAGCATTTT. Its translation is CAWSQQGRQPQHF.

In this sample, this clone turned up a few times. Here the CDR3 DNA reads TGTGCCAGTAGTATCCCCCCGGGATCCGCGCACCATAGCAATCAGCCCCAGCATTTT. Translation: CASSIPPGSAHHSNQPQHF. The V call is TRBV19, the J call TRBJ1-5; no clear D gene. The germline CDR1 and CDR2 sequences are LNHDA and SQIVND (reference sequence). The V gene lost 3 bases and the J gene lost 0 bases, with 21 bases spanning the gap. The CDR3 extends over 19 amino acids.

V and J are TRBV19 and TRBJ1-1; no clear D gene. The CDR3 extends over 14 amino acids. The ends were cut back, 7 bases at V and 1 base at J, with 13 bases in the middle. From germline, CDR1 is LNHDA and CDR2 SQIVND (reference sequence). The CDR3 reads CASTRAASNTEAFF. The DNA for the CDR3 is TGTGCCAGTACGAGGGCGGCTTCGAACACTGAAGCTTTCTTT.

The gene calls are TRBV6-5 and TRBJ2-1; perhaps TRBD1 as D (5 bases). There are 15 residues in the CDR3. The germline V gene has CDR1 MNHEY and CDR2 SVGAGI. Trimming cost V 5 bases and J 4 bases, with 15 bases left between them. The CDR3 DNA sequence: TGTGCCAGCAGTCTTACAGGATCCTCGTACAATGAGCAGTTCTTC. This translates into CASSLTGSSYNEQFF.

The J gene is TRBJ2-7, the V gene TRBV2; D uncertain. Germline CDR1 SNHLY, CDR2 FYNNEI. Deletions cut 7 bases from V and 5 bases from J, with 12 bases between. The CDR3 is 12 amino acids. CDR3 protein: CASKADPHEQYF. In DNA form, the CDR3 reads TGTGCCAGCAAAGCCGATCCTCACGAGCAGTACTTC. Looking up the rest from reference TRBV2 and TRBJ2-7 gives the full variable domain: EPEVTQTPSHQVTQMGQEVILRCVPISNHLYFYWYRQILGQKVEFLVSFYNNEISEKSEIFDDQFSVERPDGSNFTLKIRSTKLEDSAMYFCASKADPHEQYFGPGTRLTVT.

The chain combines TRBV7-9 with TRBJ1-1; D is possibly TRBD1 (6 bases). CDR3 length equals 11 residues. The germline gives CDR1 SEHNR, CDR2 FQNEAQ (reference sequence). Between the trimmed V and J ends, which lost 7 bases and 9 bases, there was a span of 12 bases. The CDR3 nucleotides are TGTGCCAGCACCACAACAGGGAAAGCTTTCTTT. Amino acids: CASTTTGKAFF.